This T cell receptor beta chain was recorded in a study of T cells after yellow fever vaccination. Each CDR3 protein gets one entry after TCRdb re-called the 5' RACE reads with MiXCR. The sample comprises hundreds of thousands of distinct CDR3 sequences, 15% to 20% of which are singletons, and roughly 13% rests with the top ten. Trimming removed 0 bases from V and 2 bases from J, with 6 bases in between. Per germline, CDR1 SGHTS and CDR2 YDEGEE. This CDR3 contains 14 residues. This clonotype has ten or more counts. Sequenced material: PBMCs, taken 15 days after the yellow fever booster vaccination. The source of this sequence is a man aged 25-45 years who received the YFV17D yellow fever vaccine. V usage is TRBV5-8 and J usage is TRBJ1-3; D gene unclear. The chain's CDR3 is CASSLGTAGNTIYF. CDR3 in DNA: TGTGCCAGCAGCTTGGGGACCGCTGGAAACACCATATATTTT. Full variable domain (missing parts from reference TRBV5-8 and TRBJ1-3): EAGVTQSPTHLIKTRGQQATLRCSPISGHTSVYWYQQALGLGLQFLLWYDEGEERNRGNFPPRFSGRQFPNYSSELNVNALELEDSALYLCASSLGTAGNTIYFGEGSWLTVV.